This TCR beta chain was found in a study of blood T cell repertoires in COVID-19. Turning to the study itself: From T cells, B-cell-depleted T cells, or PBMCs came the material, which was cDNA or gDNA.

The CDR3 sequence is 13 residues long. V was trimmed by 2 bases and J by 0 bases, leaving 4 bases between them. The germline V gene has CDR1 SEHNR and CDR2 FQNEAQ (reference sequence). Measured with immunoSEQ multiplex PCR; TCRdb has only the in-frame clones, and not every one. The repertoire holds 90,000 to 100,000 clones, with 82% as singletons. The TCR sequence derives from a man between 65 and 79 years old with active or convalescent COVID-19. The rearrangement links TRBV7-9 to TRBJ1-1; no reliable D call. Sequencing used peripheral blood. The CDR3 DNA is TGTGCCAGCAGCTTACAGGTGAACACTGAAGCTTTCTTT. Encoded protein: CASSLQVNTEAFF.